The 21 T cell receptor beta chains below were found in one sample sequenced in a study of blood T cell repertoires in COVID-19. The protocol was immunoSEQ multiplex PCR, while the TCRdb copy is restricted to in-frame clones and leaves out a portion. The table lists about 300,000 clones, under 90% of them singletons. The sample comprised PBMCs or T cells enriched from blood (not recorded which). Receptor source: a man aged 25 to 40 who had recovered from COVID-19.

V gene TRBV27 combines with J gene TRBJ1-2; TRBD1 might be the D (6 bases). The V gene lost 5 bases and the J gene lost 4 bases, with 17 bases spanning the gap. The germline CDR1 and CDR2 sequences are MNHEY and SMNVEV (reference sequence). CDR3 length equals 15 residues. As DNA, the CDR3 is TGTGCCAGCAGTCCCTATGAGGACAGAACCTATGGCTACACCTTC. Its translation: CASSPYEDRTYGYTF.

In this sample, this clone turned up once. The chain combines TRBV4-1 with TRBJ2-1; 10 bases are shared with TRBD2. After removal of 0 bases from V and 5 bases from J, the junction contained 4 bases not matched to a gene. Germline V CDR1 and CDR2: MGHRA, YSYEKL. The CDR3 extends over 16 amino acids. The CDR3 coding sequence is TGCGCCAGCAGCCAAGATAAGCGGGGGGGTCACAATGAGCAGTTCTTC. This gives the protein CASSQDKRGGHNEQFF.

This clone occurred once. This chain joins TRBV5-4 and TRBJ1-2; TRBD1 might be the D (5 bases). CDR1 and CDR2 from the germline V gene are SGHNT and YYREEE (reference sequence). The CDR3 runs 16 residues. The V end lost 0 bases, the J end lost 0 bases, and 12 bases lay between the germline ends. CDR3 in amino acids: CASSLAGRSSNYGYTF. Here the CDR3 DNA reads TGTGCCAGCAGCTTGGCAGGGAGGAGCTCTAACTATGGCTACACCTTC.

This chain links TRBV5-1 with TRBJ1-3, with D maybe TRBD1 (5 bases). V lost 5 bases and J 3 bases, leaving 12 bases between the germline ends. Germline lookup yields CDR1 SGHRS and CDR2 YFSETQ. The CDR3 has 14 residues. CDR3: CASSPRQNGNTIYF. CDR3 sequence (DNA): TGCGCCAGCAGTCCCCGACAGAATGGAAACACCATATATTTT.

The V call is TRBV6-5, the J call TRBJ2-1; TRBD2 agrees at 8 bases. Losses at the gene ends were 10 bases for V and 1 base for J; bases not matched to a gene: 6. The CDR3 covers 14 residues. Germline CDR1 is MNHEY and CDR2 is SVGAGI. CDR3 region: CAKSGGGSYNEQFF. The DNA for the CDR3 is TGTGCCAAGTCGGGGGGGGGTTCCTACAATGAGCAGTTCTTC.

V usage is TRBV19 and J usage is TRBJ1-3; 8 bases line up with TRBD1. Trimming removed 7 bases from V and 9 bases from J; junction bases left unmatched: 26. The CDR3 contains 19 residues. Germline-derived CDR1 and CDR2 are LNHDA and SQIVND (reference sequence). The CDR3: CASTLTGEQRDLTRGTIYF. The CDR3, as DNA: TGTGCCAGTACCTTGACAGGGGAGCAAAGGGACTTAACAAGGGGCACCATATATTTT.

This chain links TRBV5-1 with TRBJ1-1; TRBD1 aligns across 9 bases. With V trimmed by 4 bases and J by 6 bases, 4 bases remained unmatched. Per germline, CDR1 SGHRS and CDR2 YFSETQ. CDR3 length: 13 residues. This CDR3 is CASSTDRGAEAFF. The CDR3 DNA reads as TGCGCCAGCAGCACGGACAGGGGCGCTGAAGCTTTCTTT.

The rearrangement links TRBV5-6 to TRBJ2-1; unclear D gene. CDR1 and CDR2 (germline): SGHDT, YYEEEE. V was pared by 1 base and J by 10 bases, with 6 bases between. The CDR3 totals 11 residues. The CDR3 loop reads CASSLTQEQFF. CDR3 coding DNA: TGTGCCAGCAGCTTGACACAAGAGCAGTTCTTC. The full variable domain, in which reference TRBV5-6 and TRBJ2-1 provide the parts outside the CDR3, is DAGVTQSPTHLIKTRGQQVTLRCSPKSGHDTVSWYQQALGQGPQFIFQYYEEEERQRGNFPDRFSGHQFPNYSSELNVNALLLGDSALYLCASSLTQEQFFGPGTRLTVL.

The rearrangement links TRBV20-1 to TRBJ2-5, with D unresolved. Trimming left V 3 bases short and J 4 bases short, with 6 bases between. There are 11 residues in the CDR3. CDR1 and CDR2 (germline): DFQATT, SNEGSKA (reference sequence). The DNA for the CDR3 is TGCAGTGCTAGCCTCAGAGAGACCCAGTACTTC. This encodes CSASLRETQYF.

Only one count was recorded for this clone. This chain connects TRBV4-1 to TRBJ2-3, with TRBD2 matching 7 bases. CDR3 length: 14 amino acids. CDR1 is MGHRA, CDR2 YSYEKL, per germline. V dropped 3 bases and J dropped 3; count of bases not matched to a gene: 3. CDR3 in amino acids: CASSQALATDTQYF. CDR3 nucleotide sequence: TGCGCCAGCAGCCAGGCACTAGCGACAGATACGCAGTATTTT.

V usage is TRBV6-5 and J usage is TRBJ1-5, with TRBD1 identical over 8 bases. Germline values: CDR1 MNHEY, CDR2 SVGAGI. The CDR3 runs 15 residues. Trimming cost V 5 bases and J 2 bases; bases outside gene matches: 5. The CDR3 region is CASSRQGSGNQPQHF. CDR3 sequence (DNA): TGTGCCAGCAGTAGACAGGGGTCGGGCAATCAGCCCCAGCATTTT.

This clone was seen a handful of times. This rearrangement joins TRBV30 to TRBJ1-4; the D gene is possibly TRBD1 (5 bases). Trimming took off 8 bases at V and 5 bases at J, with 9 bases between the two ends. In germline, CDR1 is GTSNPN, CDR2 SVGIG (reference sequence). The CDR3 loop spans 11 amino acids. CDR3 in amino acids: CAGTVNEKLFF. The CDR3 DNA reads TGTGCCGGGACGGTAAATGAAAAACTGTTTTTT.

This clone was found once. The genes are TRBV27 and TRBJ2-2; TRBD1 agrees at 9 bases. V lost 6 bases to trimming and J lost 6 bases; unmatched junction nucleotides: 11. The CDR3 loop spans 16 amino acids. Germline CDR1 MNHEY, CDR2 SMNVEV (reference sequence). CDR3 residues: CASRNTGQGRAGELFF. Written as DNA, the CDR3 is TGTGCCAGCAGAAACACGGGACAGGGAAGAGCCGGGGAGCTGTTTTTT.

The rearrangement uses TRBV12-3 or TRBV12-4 and TRBJ2-5; 8 bases match TRBD2. V shed 5 bases, J shed 1 base, and the junction held 0 bases outside the gene matches. This CDR3 is built from 13 residues. This chain's CDR3 is CASSTSGQETQYF. DNA of the CDR3: TGTGCCAGCAGTACTAGCGGCCAAGAGACCCAGTACTTC.

The chain is built from TRBV24-1 and TRBJ2-5; D is perhaps TRBD2 (8 bases). Trimming pared 3 bases from V and 4 bases from J, leaving 20 bases between. This CDR3 has 17 amino acids. Per the germline V gene, CDR1 is KGHDR and CDR2 is SFDVKD. CDR3 loop: CATSDLREAGGPETQYF. CDR3 bases: TGTGCCACCAGTGATCTGCGGGAGGCAGGGGGTCCAGAGACCCAGTACTTC.

This chain connects TRBV5-1 to TRBJ2-7; 8 bases map to TRBD1. V shed 0 bases and J 9 bases; nucleotides not matched to a gene: 8. The germline V gene encodes CDR1 SGHRS and CDR2 YFSETQ. The CDR3 is 14 residues long. CDR3 sequence: CASSLDGQGVRQYF. As DNA, the CDR3 is TGCGCCAGCAGCTTGGACGGACAGGGTGTGAGGCAGTACTTC.

V gene TRBV7-6 combines with J gene TRBJ1-6; 10 nucleotides line up with TRBD1. Germline V gene data show CDR1 as SGHVS and CDR2 as FNYEAQ. V lost 3 bases, J lost 9 bases, and 2 bases stayed unmatched. There are 14 residues in the CDR3. This chain's CDR3 is CASSLGTGVSPLHF. The CDR3 bases are TGTGCCAGCAGCTTGGGGACAGGGGTTTCACCCCTCCACTTT.

This rearrangement joins TRBV28 to TRBJ2-4, with 10 nucleotides matching TRBD1. CDR3 length: 16 residues. Germline loops: CDR1 MDHEN, CDR2 SYDVKM. V was pared by 7 bases and J by 6 bases, with 12 bases of the junction left unmatched. The CDR3 bases are TGTGCCAGCACCAACAGACAGGGGGCGAGGGGAAACATTCAGTACTTC. This encodes CASTNRQGARGNIQYF.

In nucleotides, the CDR3 is TGTGCCAGCAGCCCACAGGGTTTGGTTGAAAAACTGTTTTTT. It translates to CASSPQGLVEKLFF. The chain recombines TRBV7-9 with TRBJ1-4, with a weak D call TRBD1 (6 bases). In germline, CDR1 is SEHNR, CDR2 FQNEAQ (reference sequence). V lost 5 bases, J lost 7 bases, and 14 bases lay in between. The CDR3 length is 14 residues. Full variable domain (missing parts from reference TRBV7-9 and TRBJ1-4): DTGVSQNPRHKITKRGQNVTFRCDPISEHNRLYWYRQTLGQGPEFLTYFQNEAQLEKSRLLSDRFSAERPKGSFSTLEIQRTEQGDSAMYLCASSPQGLVEKLFFGSGTQLSVL.

The chain uses TRBV4-1 and TRBJ2-5, with TRBD2 matching 8 bases. The V gene end was trimmed by 1 base and the J gene end by 4 bases; junction bases not matched to a gene: 8. The CDR3 is made up of 16 amino acids. Germline CDR1 is MGHRA and CDR2 is YSYEKL. The chain's CDR3 is CASSQGPGGPTETQYF. The CDR3 bases are TGCGCCAGCAGCCAAGGCCCGGGAGGGCCGACAGAGACCCAGTACTTC.

The chain recombines TRBV30 with TRBJ1-1; D is unclear. This CDR3 region has 13 residues. Trimming cost V 0 bases and J 6 bases, with 11 bases left between them. CDR1 is GTSNPN, CDR2 SVGIG, per germline (reference sequence). CDR3: CAWSVRDTSEAFF. The CDR3 bases are TGTGCCTGGAGTGTACGAGACACCTCTGAAGCTTTCTTT.